The rows below give T cell receptor beta chains drawn from one sample of a study of T cells in localized non-small cell lung cancer. Clones were sequenced by immunoSEQ multiplex PCR, and TCRdb holds only the in-frame ones, with some missing. The sample carries fewer than 20,000 clones, around 82% recorded once. The specimen was peripheral blood, collected before any cancer treatment. The origin of the receptors is a male donor aged 60 or over with stage III lung adenocarcinoma. Both conserved end residues are part of each CDR3. A D gene is named only where the DNA matches it firmly. For some rows the clone size is stated as once, few or many, or as a class when expanded; others skip it.

cdr3_nt	cdr3_aa	cdr3_length	v_call	d_call	clone_size	j_call
TGTGCCAGTGGTAGGGATGGTGAAACCGGGGAGCTGTTTTTT	CASGRDGETGELFF	14	TRBV19	.	.	TRBJ2-2
TGTGCCAGCTCACCAGGACAGGCTTCCTATTATGGCTACACCTTC	CASSPGQASYYGYTF	15	TRBV18	TRBD1	.	TRBJ1-2
TGTGCCAGCAGCCCGAGATTTAACTATGGCTACACCTTC	CASSPRFNYGYTF	13	TRBV28	.	.	TRBJ1-2
TGCGCCAGCAGCGCGGACCCGGGGCCGGAGGACGAAAAACTGTTTTTT	CASSADPGPEDEKLFF	16	TRBV5-1	.	.	TRBJ1-4
TGTGCCAGTAGTAGGACAGACAGCTCCTACAATGAGCAGTTCTTC	CASSRTDSSYNEQFF	15	TRBV19	.	.	TRBJ2-1
TGTGCCAGTATTCCGACCGGCCCACCCTATGGCTACACCTTC	CASIPTGPPYGYTF	14	TRBV19	.	.	TRBJ1-2
TGCGCCAGCAGCCGGACACTCGACAATGAAAAACTGTTTTTT	CASSRTLDNEKLFF	14	TRBV5-1	.	.	TRBJ1-4
TGTGCCAGTAGAAGGGGGCACACCGGGGAGCTGTTTTTT	CASRRGHTGELFF	13	TRBV19	TRBD1	.	TRBJ2-2
TGTGCCAGGGGGGACTCCTACGAGCAGTACTTC	CARGDSYEQYF	11	TRBV6-7	.	.	TRBJ2-7
TGCGCCAGCAGCCAAGGATTTCAAGGTCGCACAGATACGCAGTATTTT	CASSQGFQGRTDTQYF	16	TRBV4-1	.	.	TRBJ2-3
TGTGCCAGCAGCAAAAGGAGTTGCAATCAGCCCCAGCATTTT	CASSKRSCNQPQHF	14	TRBV21-1	.	.	TRBJ1-5
TGTGCCAGCAGCCGGGACAGGGGTATGAACACTGAAGCTTTCTTT	CASSRDRGMNTEAFF	15	TRBV6-1	TRBD1	.	TRBJ1-1
TGCGCCAGCAGCGTAAGCGGGGGGAGCCAAGAGACCCAGTACTTC	CASSVSGGSQETQYF	15	TRBV9	TRBD2	.	TRBJ2-5
TGCGCCAGCAGCCGACACCTTGGGGAGACCCAGTACTTC	CASSRHLGETQYF	13	TRBV5-1	.	.	TRBJ2-5
TGTGCCAGCAGTGATCCCTACGAGCAGTACTTC	CASSDPYEQYF	11	TRBV6-1	.	.	TRBJ2-7
TGTGCCAGCAGCTTGGGGACCACCTCTGGGGCCAACGTCCTGACTTTC	CASSLGTTSGANVLTF	16	TRBV5-5	.	.	TRBJ2-6
TGTGCCAGCAGCTCTCAGGGGAAGGTTGAGCAGTTCTTC	CASSSQGKVEQFF	13	TRBV7-3	.	.	TRBJ2-1
TGTGCTAGTGGTTTGGTACGGGATGAAGCTTTCTTT	CASGLVRDEAFF	12	TRBV12-5	.	.	TRBJ1-1
TGTGCCAGCAGCTCGACTAGCGGGGGGAATGAGCAGTTCTTC	CASSSTSGGNEQFF	14	TRBV11-2	TRBD2	.	TRBJ2-1
TGTGCCAGCAGGCCTGGAGGGTATGGCTACACCTTC	CASRPGGYGYTF	12	TRBV2	.	.	TRBJ1-2
TGTGCCAGCACGGGGGGGAACTCTGGAAACACCATATATTTT	CASTGGNSGNTIYF	14	TRBV18	.	once	TRBJ1-3
TGTGCCAGCAGCTTGTATCTGGGACAGGGTCGAGAGACCCAGTACTTC	CASSLYLGQGRETQYF	16	TRBV5-8	TRBD1	.	TRBJ2-5
TGTGCCAGCAGCCCACTCGACAGGGGCAATCAGCCCCAGCATTTT	CASSPLDRGNQPQHF	15	TRBV2	TRBD1	.	TRBJ1-5
TGCGCCAGCAGCTTGGTGGCGGGGGCTGGAAACACCATATATTTT	CASSLVAGAGNTIYF	15	TRBV5-1	.	.	TRBJ1-3
TGTGCCAGCAGTCCATCCGGGACAGTCAATGAGCAGTTCTTC	CASSPSGTVNEQFF	14	TRBV7-9	TRBD1	.	TRBJ2-1
TGTGCCAGTAGTATCATCCTCCTGCGGGGCTCCTACAATGAGCAGTTCTTC	CASSIILLRGSYNEQFF	17	TRBV19	.	few	TRBJ2-1
TGCGCCAGCAGCTTGGCCACGTTGGGAGAGACCCAGTACTTC	CASSLATLGETQYF	14	TRBV5-1	.	.	TRBJ2-5
TGCGCCAGCAGCCAGGGGACAGGGGGCAATTCCGGGGAGCTGTTTTTT	CASSQGTGGNSGELFF	16	TRBV4-1	TRBD1	.	TRBJ2-2
TGTGCCAGCAGCTCCAGAGACAATTCACCCCTCCACTTT	CASSSRDNSPLHF	13	TRBV7-8	.	.	TRBJ1-6
TGCAGTTCTAGCAGGGGGCGACAAGAGACCCAGTACTTC	CSSSRGRQETQYF	13	TRBV29-1	TRBD1	.	TRBJ2-5
TGCGCCAGTGGCACAGCAGGGAGCCAGACCCAGTACTTC	CASGTAGSQTQYF	13	TRBV4-1	.	.	TRBJ2-5
TGTGCCAGCAGTTACTCGTACAGCCTCGCGGGCACTGAAGCTTTCTTT	CASSYSYSLAGTEAFF	16	TRBV6-5	.	.	TRBJ1-1
TGTGCCAGCTCACCACTTGTGGGGGCGTCCACAGATACGCAGTATTTT	CASSPLVGASTDTQYF	16	TRBV18	.	once	TRBJ2-3
TGTGCCAGCAGCGGCCCGGGCGGGGTCACTGAAGCTTTCTTT	CASSGPGGVTEAFF	14	TRBV9	.	.	TRBJ1-1
TGTGCCAGCAGCTTAAGTCAGAGGAATGAAAAACTGTTTTTT	CASSLSQRNEKLFF	14	TRBV13	.	.	TRBJ1-4
TGTGCCAGCAGGCCGGGATCCCGAGGGGACAATGAGCAGTTCTTC	CASRPGSRGDNEQFF	15	TRBV6-1	.	few	TRBJ2-1
TGCGCCAGCAGCTTGGGGATGAACAGGGTCGCTCGGACTGAAGCTTTCTTT	CASSLGMNRVARTEAFF	17	TRBV5-1	.	.	TRBJ1-1
TGTGCCAGCAGCCCAATGACAGCCTACAATGAGCAGTTCTTC	CASSPMTAYNEQFF	14	TRBV9	.	.	TRBJ2-1
TGTGCCAGCAGTTCCTTTAGCATCCATGAGCAGTTCTTC	CASSSFSIHEQFF	13	TRBV9	.	.	TRBJ2-1
TGTGCCAGCAGTAGCCGACAGATACCACTTAACTATGGCTACACCTTC	CASSSRQIPLNYGYTF	16	TRBV2	.	.	TRBJ1-2
TGTGCCAGCAGCTTAACTAGCGGTCTGAACACCGGGGAGCTGTTTTTT	CASSLTSGLNTGELFF	16	TRBV7-2	TRBD2	.	TRBJ2-2
TGTGCCAGCAGTGAGGGCGGATACCAACAGCCCCAGCATTTT	CASSEGGYQQPQHF	14	TRBV2	.	.	TRBJ1-5
TGTGCCAGCTCACAAACAGGGATGCGGGGTGAAAAACTGTTTTTT	CASSQTGMRGEKLFF	15	TRBV18	.	.	TRBJ1-4
TGTGCCATCGGTTACGGGGCGTTGGATGAGCAGTACTTC	CAIGYGALDEQYF	13	TRBV10-3	.	few	TRBJ2-7
TGCGCCAGCAGGATGGGGGGCCGTGCAGATACGCAGTATTTT	CASRMGGRADTQYF	14	TRBV5-1	.	.	TRBJ2-3
TGTGCCAGCAGCGTTTCGGCAGGAAACTATGGCTACACCTTC	CASSVSAGNYGYTF	14	TRBV9	.	.	TRBJ1-2
TGTGCCAGCAGAGGCCTACAGAGGAACACTGAAGCTTTCTTT	CASRGLQRNTEAFF	14	TRBV6-1	.	.	TRBJ1-1
TGTGCCAGCAGTGAAAGGGACCTCACTAGCGGGGCCCTTCACCCTAGCACAGATACGCAGTATTTT	CASSERDLTSGALHPSTDTQYF	22	TRBV2	TRBD2	.	TRBJ2-3
TGTGCCAGCAGAGATCAGGGGGGCACTGAAGCTTTCTTT	CASRDQGGTEAFF	13	TRBV27	TRBD1	once	TRBJ1-1
TGTGCCAGCAGTTACGGACAGGGAGATGAAAAACTGTTTTTT	CASSYGQGDEKLFF	14	TRBV6-5	TRBD1	.	TRBJ1-4
TGCGCCAGCAGCCCGGGCCCCTTCCTGGAGACCCAGTACTTC	CASSPGPFLETQYF	14	TRBV4-1	.	once	TRBJ2-5
TGTGCCAGCAGTGCAGGGACAGGAGGCTACGAGCAGTACTTC	CASSAGTGGYEQYF	14	TRBV6-1	TRBD1	.	TRBJ2-7
TGCAGCGTTCGCCAGGCTCACTCAACTAATGAAAAACTGTTTTTT	CSVRQAHSTNEKLFF	15	TRBV29-1	.	.	TRBJ1-4